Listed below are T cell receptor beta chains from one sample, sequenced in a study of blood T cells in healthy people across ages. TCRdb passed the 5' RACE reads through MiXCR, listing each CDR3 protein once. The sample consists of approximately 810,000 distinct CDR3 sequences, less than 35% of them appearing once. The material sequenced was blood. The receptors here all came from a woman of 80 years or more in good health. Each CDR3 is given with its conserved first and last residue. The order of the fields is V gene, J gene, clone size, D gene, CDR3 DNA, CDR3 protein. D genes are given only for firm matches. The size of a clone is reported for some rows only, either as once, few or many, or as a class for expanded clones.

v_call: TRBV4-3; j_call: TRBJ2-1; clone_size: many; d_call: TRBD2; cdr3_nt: TGCGCCAGCAGCTACGGGGGGGGGGACAATGAGCAGTTCTTC; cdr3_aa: CASSYGGGDNEQFF
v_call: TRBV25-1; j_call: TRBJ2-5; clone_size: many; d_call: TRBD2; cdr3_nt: TGTGCCAGCATGGTCACTAGCGGGGGTAGCCAGTACTTC; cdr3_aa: CASMVTSGGSQYF
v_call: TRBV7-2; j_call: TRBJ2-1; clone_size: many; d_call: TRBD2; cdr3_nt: TGTGCCAGCAGCTGGGGAAAGCATAGCGGGGGGGCCAATGAGCAGTTCTTC; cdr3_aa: CASSWGKHSGGANEQFF
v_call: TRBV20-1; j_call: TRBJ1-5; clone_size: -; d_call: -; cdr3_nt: TGCAGTGCTAGAAAGGGGGGGTTTGATGATCAGCCCCAGCATTTT; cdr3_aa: CSARKGGFDDQPQHF
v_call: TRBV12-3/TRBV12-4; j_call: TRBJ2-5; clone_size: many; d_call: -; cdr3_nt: TGTGCCAGCAGTTTACCGGGGAGTCCCTCTCAGAGGACCCAGTACTTC; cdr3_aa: CASSLPGSPSQRTQYF
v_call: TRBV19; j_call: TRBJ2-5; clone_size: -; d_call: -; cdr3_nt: TGTGCCAGTAGTCTTTTAACGGGGAGCCAAGAGACCCAGTACTTC; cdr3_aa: CASSLLTGSQETQYF
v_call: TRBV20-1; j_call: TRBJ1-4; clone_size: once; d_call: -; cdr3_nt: TGCAGTGCTAGCAGACGGTTTAATGAAAAACTGTTTTTT; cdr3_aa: CSASRRFNEKLFF
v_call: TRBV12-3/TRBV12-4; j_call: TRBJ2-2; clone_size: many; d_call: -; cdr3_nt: TGTGCCAGCACTCAAGTGGGGGGCCCCGCCGGGGAGCTGTTTTTT; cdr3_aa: CASTQVGGPAGELFF
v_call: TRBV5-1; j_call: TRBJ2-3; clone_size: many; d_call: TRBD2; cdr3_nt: TGCGCCAGCAGCTTGGTCCCTAGCGGGGGGCGGACTAGCACAGATACGCAGTATTTT; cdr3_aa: CASSLVPSGGRTSTDTQYF
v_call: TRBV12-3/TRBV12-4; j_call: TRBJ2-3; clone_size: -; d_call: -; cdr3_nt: TGTGCCAGCACGGAGGGGAGGACAGATGCGCAGTATTTT; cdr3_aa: CASTEGRTDAQYF
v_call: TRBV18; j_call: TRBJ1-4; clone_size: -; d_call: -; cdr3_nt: TGTGCCAGCTCACCAGCGCAGGGGTGGTATGAAAAACTGTTTTTT; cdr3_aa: CASSPAQGWYEKLFF
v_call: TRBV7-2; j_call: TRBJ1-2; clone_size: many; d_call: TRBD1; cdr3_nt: TGTGCCAGCAGCAACTCGGGACAGGGGGCACTTACCTATGGCTACACCTTC; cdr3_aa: CASSNSGQGALTYGYTF
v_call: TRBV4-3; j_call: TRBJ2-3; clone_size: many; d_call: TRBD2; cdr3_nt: TGCGCCAGCAGCCAAGATCCTCGGTCGAGCGGGGGGCCCTCGTCCACGCAGTATTTT; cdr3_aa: CASSQDPRSSGGPSSTQYF
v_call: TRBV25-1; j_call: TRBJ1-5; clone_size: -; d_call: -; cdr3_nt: TGTGCCAGCAGTGATGAGGGCGCCGATCAGCCCCAGCATTTT; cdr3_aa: CASSDEGADQPQHF
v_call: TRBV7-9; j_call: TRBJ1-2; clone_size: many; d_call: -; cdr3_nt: TGTGCCAGCAGCAACGAAGGCTACACCTTC; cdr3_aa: CASSNEGYTF
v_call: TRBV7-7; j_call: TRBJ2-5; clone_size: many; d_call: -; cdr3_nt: TGTGCCAGCAGCTTAGGGGTCAGGGGCGAGCAAGAGACCCAGTACTTC; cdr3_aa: CASSLGVRGEQETQYF
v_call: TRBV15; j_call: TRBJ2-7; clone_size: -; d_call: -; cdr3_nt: TGTGCCACCAGCGTCGGAACAAGGTTAGGGAACGAGCAGTACTTC; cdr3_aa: CATSVGTRLGNEQYF
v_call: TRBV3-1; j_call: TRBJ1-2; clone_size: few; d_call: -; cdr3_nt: TGTGCCAGCAGCCAAGGTGGAGTGGGCTATGGCTACACCTTC; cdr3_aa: CASSQGGVGYGYTF
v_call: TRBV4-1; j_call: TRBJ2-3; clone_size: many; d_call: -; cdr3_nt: TGCGCCAGCAGCCAAGGTCTAGGATCTAGCACAGATACGCAGTATTTT; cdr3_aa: CASSQGLGSSTDTQYF
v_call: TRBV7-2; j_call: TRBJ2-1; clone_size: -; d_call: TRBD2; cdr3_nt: TGTGCCGGCAACTTAGTCCGCCTAGCGGGGGGCCAACCCCGAAATGAGCAGTTCTTC; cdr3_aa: CAGNLVRLAGGQPRNEQFF
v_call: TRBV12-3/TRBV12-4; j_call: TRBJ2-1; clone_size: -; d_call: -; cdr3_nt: TGTGCCAGCATCCTTCGGGGGACCAGCGATGAGCAGTTCTTC; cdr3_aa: CASILRGTSDEQFF
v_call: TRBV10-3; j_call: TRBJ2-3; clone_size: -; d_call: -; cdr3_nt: TGTGCCATCAGCCAGACAGGGAGGACAGATACGCAGTATTTT; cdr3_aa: CAISQTGRTDTQYF
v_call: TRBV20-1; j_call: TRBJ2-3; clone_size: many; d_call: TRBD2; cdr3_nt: TGCAGTGCTGCGACGCTAGCGGGGGGCCTAAGGAATACGCAGTATTTT; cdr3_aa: CSAATLAGGLRNTQYF
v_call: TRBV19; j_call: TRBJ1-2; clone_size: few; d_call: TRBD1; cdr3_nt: TGTGCCAGTACCGTTCGGACAGGGGACTACTATGGCTACACCTTC; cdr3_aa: CASTVRTGDYYGYTF
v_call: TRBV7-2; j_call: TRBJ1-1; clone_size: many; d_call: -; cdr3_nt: TGTGCCAGCAGCTTAGTTGCGGCTTTCTTT; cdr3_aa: CASSLVAAFF
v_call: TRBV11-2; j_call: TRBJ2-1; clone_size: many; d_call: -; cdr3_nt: TGTGCCAGCAGCTTGGCCCCCCGCAGTCCGAATGAGCAGTTCTTC; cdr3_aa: CASSLAPRSPNEQFF
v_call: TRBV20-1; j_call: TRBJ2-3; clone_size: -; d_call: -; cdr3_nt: TGCAGTGCTAGAGATTTAGAACAGGGGGGGGTTAGCACAGATACGCAGTATTTT; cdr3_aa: CSARDLEQGGVSTDTQYF
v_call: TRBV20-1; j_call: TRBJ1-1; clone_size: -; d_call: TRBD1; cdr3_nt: TGCAGTGCCCCCGACAGGGGGGGATTTGAAGCTTTCTTT; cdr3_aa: CSAPDRGGFEAFF
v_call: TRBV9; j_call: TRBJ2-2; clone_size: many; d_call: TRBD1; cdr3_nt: TGTGCCAGCAGCCCACAGGGGGATGGGGCCGGGGAGCTGTTTTTT; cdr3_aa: CASSPQGDGAGELFF
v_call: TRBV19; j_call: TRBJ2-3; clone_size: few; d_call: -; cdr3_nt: TGTGCCAGTAAGGGGTTCTCTAGCACAGATACGCAGTATTTT; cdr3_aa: CASKGFSSTDTQYF
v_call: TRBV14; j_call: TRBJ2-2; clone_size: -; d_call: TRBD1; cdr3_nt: TGTGCCAGCAGCCGTGGGACAGGGCACGGGGAGCTGTTTTTT; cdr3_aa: CASSRGTGHGELFF